Below are 14 T cell receptor beta chains sequenced from a single sample in a study of T cell changes during pregnancy in multiple sclerosis. Measured with immunoSEQ multiplex PCR; TCRdb has only the in-frame clones, and not every one. This sample has fewer than 140,000 clones; roughly 92% occur once, and the top ten carry 1.6%. The sample was peripheral blood, taken after pregnancy. These TCRs come from a female donor with multiple sclerosis, enrolled in a pregnancy study.

This clone appeared once. The V call is TRBV19, the J call TRBJ2-5; 9 bases line up with TRBD1. With V trimmed by 9 bases and J by 5 bases, 7 bases remained unmatched. CDR1 is LNHDA, CDR2 SQIVND, per germline (reference sequence). This CDR3 region has 13 residues. CDR3 sequence: CASGGTGGETQYF. The DNA of the CDR3 is TGTGCCAGCGGGGGAACAGGGGGCGAGACCCAGTACTTC.

The chain recombines TRBV18 with TRBJ2-7; TRBD1 agrees at 8 bases. The germline CDR1 and CDR2 sequences are KGHSH and LQKENI. The CDR3 is 14 amino acids. V dropped 10 bases and J dropped 5; count of bases not matched to a gene: 13. The CDR3 nucleotides are TGTGCCACCTCGAGGACAGGGAAAGACGACGAGCAGTACTTC. This codes for CATSRTGKDDEQYF.

This sequence joins TRBV11-2 and TRBJ1-2; D may be TRBD1 (5 bases). The V end lost 4 bases, the J end lost 0 bases, and 9 bases lay between the germline ends. The CDR3 contains 14 residues. CDR1 is SGHAT, CDR2 FQNNGV, per germline. The CDR3 spells CASSSDRSNYGYTF. CDR3 sequence (DNA): TGTGCCAGCAGCTCAGACAGATCTAACTATGGCTACACCTTC.

This chain connects TRBV28 to TRBJ1-4, with a weak D call TRBD1 (6 bases). Trimming removed 4 bases from V and 4 bases from J, with 10 bases in between. Germline V gene data show CDR1 as MDHEN and CDR2 as SYDVKM. This CDR3 has 14 residues. CDR3 sequence reads: CASSSGVLNEKLFF. DNA of the CDR3: TGTGCCAGCAGTTCAGGGGTCCTTAATGAAAAACTGTTTTTT.

CDR3: CASSLTNEQFF. The CDR3 nucleotides read TGTGCCAGCAGCTTGACAAATGAGCAGTTCTTC. The chain carries TRBV5-4 and TRBJ2-1; D is unclear. V lost 1 base and J lost 7, with 3 bases in between. Germline values: CDR1 SGHNT, CDR2 YYREEE (reference sequence). There are 11 residues in the CDR3.

This chain uses TRBV7-8 with TRBJ2-5; 7 nucleotides line up with TRBD2. The germline CDR1 and CDR2 sequences are SGHVS and FQNEAQ. V lost 0 bases and J lost 2; bases outside the gene matches: 6. This CDR3 is 16 amino acids long. CDR3 bases: TGTGCCAGCAGCTTAGCGGTTGGGGGGGGACAAGAGACCCAGTACTTC. Translating gives CASSLAVGGGQETQYF.

This sequence joins TRBV29-1 and TRBJ1-2; D gene ambiguous. CDR1 is SQVTM, CDR2 ANQGSEA, per germline. CDR3 length equals 17 residues. Between the trimmed V and J ends, which lost 4 bases and 3 bases, there was a span of 24 bases. Here the CDR3 reads CSVGPTGGKASDYGYTF. Here the CDR3 DNA reads TGCAGCGTTGGGCCCACGGGAGGGAAGGCTTCAGACTATGGCTACACCTTC.

V gene TRBV5-1 combines with J gene TRBJ2-3; TRBD2 matches 7 bases. The CDR3 extends over 15 amino acids. After removal of 0 bases from V and 3 bases from J, the junction contained 4 bases not matched to a gene. Germline values: CDR1 SGHRS, CDR2 YFSETQ. The CDR3, as DNA: TGCGCCAGCAGCTTGGGGGTTAGCGGGACAGATACGCAGTATTTT. Amino acids: CASSLGVSGTDTQYF. Full variable domain (remainder filled in from reference TRBV5-1 and TRBJ2-3): KAGVTQTPRYLIKTRGQQVTLSCSPISGHRSVSWYQQTPGQGLQFLFEYFSETQRNKGNFPGRFSGRQFSNSRSEMNVSTLELGDSALYLCASSLGVSGTDTQYFGPGTRLTVL.

The chain carries TRBV19 and TRBJ1-2; 9 positions match TRBD1. The ends lost 5 bases at V and 8 bases at J; junction bases unmatched: 12. Per the germline V gene, CDR1 is LNHDA and CDR2 is SQIVND (reference sequence). The CDR3 has 15 residues. The CDR3 bases are TGTGCCAGTAGTCCCGGACAGGGGACTTGGGGAGGCTACACCTTC. Translated, it gives CASSPGQGTWGGYTF.

This sequence joins TRBV5-1 and TRBJ2-1; a weak D match, TRBD2 (5 bases). Trimming removed 4 bases at V and 6 bases at J, with 14 bases between. Per the germline V gene, CDR1 is SGHRS and CDR2 is YFSETQ. The CDR3 consists of 14 residues. This CDR3 is CASSPLVLTNEQFF. In DNA, the CDR3 is TGCGCCAGCAGCCCACTAGTTCTTACCAATGAGCAGTTCTTC.

The genes are TRBV9 and TRBJ2-2, with 16 bases that match TRBD2. Losses at the gene ends were 0 bases for V and 6 bases for J; bases not matched to a gene: 8. The CDR3 extends over 19 amino acids. CDR1 and CDR2 from the germline V gene are SGDLS and YYNGEE. CDR3 nucleotides: TGTGCCAGCAGCGTAGGTGGGACTAGCGGGAGGGGTGTCGCCGGGGAGCTGTTTTTT. It specifies CASSVGGTSGRGVAGELFF.

V gene TRBV29-1 combines with J gene TRBJ1-1, with TRBD1 as a possible D gene (5 bases). This CDR3 has 13 amino acids. The germline V gene encodes CDR1 SQVTM and CDR2 ANQGSEA. V was clipped by 3 bases and J by 6 bases, with 14 bases between them. The CDR3 spells CSVEPGANPEAFF. The CDR3 DNA sequence: TGCAGCGTTGAGCCTGGGGCCAACCCTGAAGCTTTCTTT. The entire variable domain, with the rest obtained from reference TRBV29-1 and TRBJ1-1, is as follows: SAVISQKPSRDICQRGTSLTIQCQVDSQVTMMFWYRQQPGQSLTLIATANQGSEATYESGFVIDKFPISRPNLTFSTLTVSNMSPEDSSIYLCSVEPGANPEAFFGQGTRLTVV.

The rearrangement links TRBV2 to TRBJ1-5, with D possibly being TRBD1 (5 bases). Trimming stripped 3 bases from V and 7 bases from J, with 13 bases between. From germline, CDR1 is SNHLY and CDR2 FYNNEI. The length of the CDR3 is 14 residues. The CDR3 bases are TGTGCCAGCAGTGACCTATCAAGGGGCCAGCCCCAGCATTTT. It specifies CASSDLSRGQPQHF.

This clone was detected a few times. The chain employs TRBV29-1 and TRBJ1-1; perhaps TRBD1 as D (6 bases). Germline V gives CDR1 SQVTM, CDR2 ANQGSEA. Trimming removed 7 bases at V and 0 bases at J, with 9 bases between. The CDR3 has 12 amino acids. DNA of the CDR3: TGCAGCGGCCGGACAGTGAACACTGAAGCTTTCTTT. This encodes CSGRTVNTEAFF.